What follows are 12 T cell receptor beta chains derived from one specimen sequenced in a study of coeliac disease. The data were produced by immunoSEQ multiplex PCR, yet TCRdb's version contains in-frame clones alone and is incomplete. Among approximately 2,300 clones listed, under 75% were seen once. Material: intraepithelial lymphocytes from the gut. Receptors originate from a woman aged 70-85 years with celiac disease on a gluten-free diet.

Relative to its sample, this clone is large (0.1 to 1%). The V gene is TRBV5-6, the J gene TRBJ1-3, with 7 nucleotides matching TRBD1. Looked up from germline, CDR1 is SGHDT and CDR2 is YYEEEE. V shed 0 bases and J 0 bases; nucleotides not matched to a gene: 3. The CDR3 totals 16 residues. Written as DNA, the CDR3 is TGTGCCAGCAGCTTGGGAGGGGGCGACTCTGGAAACACCATATATTTT. It specifies CASSLGGGDSGNTIYF.

V is TRBV27 and J is TRBJ2-1; 7 nucleotides match TRBD1. The germline CDR1 and CDR2 sequences are MNHEY and SMNVEV (reference sequence). The junction had 7 bases not matched to a gene; V was cut back by 5 bases and J by 9 bases. This CDR3 spans 13 amino acids. In nucleotides, the CDR3 is TGTGCCAGCAGTCTAATGGGGACAGTTGAGCAGTTCTTC. Its protein is CASSLMGTVEQFF.

The V call is TRBV19, the J call TRBJ2-5; no clear D. This CDR3 is built from 13 residues. Germline assignment: CDR1 LNHDA and CDR2 SQIVND (reference sequence). Trimming removed 0 bases at V and 5 bases at J, with 7 bases between. CDR3 protein: CASSIDRGETQYF. Written as DNA, the CDR3 is TGTGCCAGTAGTATAGATCGCGGCGAGACCCAGTACTTC.

This clone appeared a single time. The V and J genes are TRBV10-2 and TRBJ2-3; the D gene is possibly TRBD1 (7 bases). Trimming removed 3 bases at V and 3 bases at J, with 13 bases between. CDR1 WSHSY and CDR2 SAAADI come from the germline V gene. The length of the CDR3 is 15 residues. The CDR3 DNA sequence: TGCGCCAGCAGTGACCAGGGGGGAAAAACAGATACGCAGTATTTT. Its translation: CASSDQGGKTDTQYF.

In regard to this clone: The DNA is omitted, as the CDR3 cannot be located on it reliably, and the CDR3 follows TCRdb's listing. The chain links TRBV21-1 to TRBJ1-4; the table's D gene call, TRBD1, was not cross checked with the DNA. TRBV21-1 is a pseudogene. The CDR3 has 16 residues if both end residues are counted. Here the CDR3 reads CASSKVGRGTNEKLFF.

This chain joins TRBV5-4 and TRBJ2-3; 8 nucleotides align to TRBD2. The CDR3 is 15 residues long. V was pared by 1 base and J by 4 bases, with 5 bases of the junction left unmatched. The V gene's germline CDR1 is SGHNT and CDR2 YYREEE (reference sequence). CDR3 sequence reads: CASSLRGGGPDTQYF. As DNA, the CDR3 is TGTGCCAGCAGCTTGAGGGGCGGGGGGCCAGATACGCAGTATTTT.

This clone was seen a handful of times. The chain carries TRBV27 and TRBJ2-3, with no clear D. V was shortened by 5 bases and J by 4 bases, with 10 bases between the two germline ends. The CDR3 length is 13 residues. The germline CDR1 and CDR2 sequences are MNHEY and SMNVEV (reference sequence). CDR3: CASSPSPPDTQYF. The CDR3 nucleotides read TGTGCCAGCAGTCCGTCCCCCCCAGATACGCAGTATTTT.

V gene TRBV11-3 combines with J gene TRBJ2-7; 7 positions agree with TRBD2. Germline lookup yields CDR1 SGHNT and CDR2 YENEEA. V gave up 3 bases and J gave up 0 bases; unmatched junction bases: 8. CDR3 length equals 16 residues. The CDR3 DNA follows: TGTGCCAGCAGCTTTCGAAGCGGGGCTAGCTCCTACGAGCAGTACGTC. It is translated as CASSFRSGASSYEQYV.

V is TRBV4-2 and J is TRBJ2-1; 11 nucleotides match TRBD2. The CDR3 length is 16 residues. V lost 2 bases and J lost 2; bases outside the gene matches: 2. The germline CDR1 and CDR2 sequences are LGHNA and YNFKEQ. The CDR3 is CASSQLAGGAYNEQFF. The CDR3 DNA sequence: TGTGCCAGCAGCCAACTAGCGGGAGGTGCCTACAATGAGCAGTTCTTC.

V gene TRBV30 combines with J gene TRBJ1-3; a possible D gene is TRBD1 (5 bases). V gave up 2 bases and J gave up 0 bases, with 14 bases separating them. This CDR3 spans 16 amino acids. Germline V lookup: CDR1 GTSNPN, CDR2 SVGIG (reference sequence). The CDR3 DNA reads TGTGCCTGGAGTCGCCGCGGGGCAAGCTCTGGAAACACCATATATTTT. Its translation: CAWSRRGASSGNTIYF.

The chain links TRBV20-1 to TRBJ1-4, with D unclear. From germline, CDR1 is DFQATT and CDR2 SNEGSKA (reference sequence). The CDR3 consists of 11 residues. Trimming took off 8 bases at V and 8 bases at J, with 12 bases between the two ends. The CDR3 DNA follows: TGCAGTATCGTGCGAGAGGAAAAACTGTTTTTT. Amino acid sequence: CSIVREEKLFF.

The V gene is TRBV7-2, the J gene TRBJ1-6; D remains ambiguous. The CDR3 loop spans 15 amino acids. Trimming stripped 0 bases from V and 8 bases from J, with 11 bases between. CDR1 and CDR2 from the germline V gene are SGHTA and FQGNSA. The CDR3 protein is CASSLARSADSPLHF. The CDR3 nucleotides read TGTGCCAGCAGCTTAGCTAGGAGCGCAGATTCACCCCTCCACTTT.